This T cell receptor (beta chain) derives from a study of T cell repertoires in cytomegalovirus infection. About the study: Public TCR beta signatures marked donors with CMV infection and the matching HLA. Study-wide results and limits: The study identified carriers of CMV plus the relevant HLA from cumulative public TCR beta family frequency. Dominant in the ex vivo response were TCR beta clonotypes restricted by HLA-C and specific for CMV.

The CDR3 spans 16 residues. V lost 5 bases to trimming and J lost 1 base; unmatched junction nucleotides: 7. In the case of this clonotype: Its matching antigen is unknown.

TCRdb analysed the reads with MiXCR anew, one entry per CDR3 protein. The sample yields around 740,000 distinct CDR3 sequences, roughly 36% seen once. Material for sequencing was PBMCs. The V and J genes are TRBV12-3 or TRBV12-4 and TRBJ2-2; 7 nucleotides agree with TRBD2. This receptor was obtained from a human donor in good health (CMV status not recorded). Some clones in this sample may be carry-over from other donors' samples. The CDR3 nucleotides read TGTGCCAGCAGTGGGTGGGGGGGACGGAACACCGGGGAGCTGTTTTTT. Its translation: CASSGWGGRNTGELFF.